This TCR beta chain was retrieved from a study of post-analysis software for immune sequencing data (dated by TCRdb to about 2015). For the wider study: The recorded disease courses included relapsing-remitting, secondary progressive and progressive-relapsing multiple sclerosis, and some patients had no subtype annotation. The patient repertoires were set against eleven to twelve previously published healthy control repertoires from donors whose ages ranged from about 6 to 27 years. A subset of samples was prepared in parallel using single-end sample barcoding, then pooled and co-amplified after Illumina adapter ligation.

To demonstrate the VDJtools post-analysis software, the study profiled TCR beta repertoires from the peripheral blood of about a dozen young patients with multiple sclerosis. The multiple sclerosis patients were children and adolescents ranging in age from roughly 6 to 15 years. Only a few counts were recorded for this clonotype. Its recognized antigen is unknown. No much larger clonotype is one base removed from it; base qualities were not supplied. Findings and caveats that apply to the study as a whole: Compared with controls, multiple sclerosis patients had significantly lower normalized Chao1 diversity, a finding suggesting substantial peripheral T-cell clonal expansion. The multiple sclerosis patient group was slightly younger than the control group. Significantly higher frequencies in patients than in controls were found for roughly 5 TRBV segments, including TRBV5-6, TRBV5-1 and TRBV20-1. When samples were clustered directly using the F measure, samples prepared in the same batch co-clustered strongly, which prompted a batch-effect correction.

The protocol used for the library was PCR. TCRdb lists the instrument as Illumina HiSeq 2500. To reduce PCR and sequencing biases, unique molecular identifiers were built into the TCR beta cDNA libraries. Approximately 500,000 cDNA molecules were obtained per 1 to 10 million input T cells, so each molecule approximated one T cell. The patient libraries were prepared and sequenced using the same protocol as the earlier healthy control dataset. Samples belonging to the same batch were prepared together, multiplexed and sequenced on a shared HiSeq lane. The original methods were these. Raw barcoded reads were processed with MIGEC, and single-read molecular identifier groups were discarded before consensus assembly and CDR3 extraction. Clonotype tables were post-analysed with VDJtools, and diversity was normalized by down-sampling all datasets to the smallest sample size. In repertoire overlap clustering, CDR3 amino acid sequences, but not nucleotide sequences, were matched to correct batch-related cross-sample contamination. The raw public reads went through TCRdb reprocessing: fastp at Q25, MiXCR clone calling, in-frame beta chains kept. Each entry is one CDR3 protein sequence, shown with its most common DNA and genes. The V and J calls follow TCRdb's processing rather than the paper's. Counted in this sample were more than 450,000 distinct CDR3 sequences; roughly 47% of them appeared once. The ten top clones hold about 1.5% of the sample.

CDR1 SGHVS and CDR2 FNYEAQ are derived from the germline V gene. Counted from cysteine to phenylalanine, this CDR3 has 13 amino acids. Only CDR3 DNA is held: 39 bases, read in frame from base 1. Germline trimming amounts to 5 bases on V and 9 bases on J, with 7 as the count of junction bases outside the gene matches. This TCR came from a girl aged 10-17 years with multiple sclerosis. Sequenced: blood. This receptor chain uses TRBV7-6 and TRBJ2-4; the junction holds 7 bases that match TRBD1. The nucleotide sequence reads TGTGCCAGCAGCCGTACAGGGGATAGCATTCAGTACTTC. Its coded protein is CASSRTGDSIQYF.